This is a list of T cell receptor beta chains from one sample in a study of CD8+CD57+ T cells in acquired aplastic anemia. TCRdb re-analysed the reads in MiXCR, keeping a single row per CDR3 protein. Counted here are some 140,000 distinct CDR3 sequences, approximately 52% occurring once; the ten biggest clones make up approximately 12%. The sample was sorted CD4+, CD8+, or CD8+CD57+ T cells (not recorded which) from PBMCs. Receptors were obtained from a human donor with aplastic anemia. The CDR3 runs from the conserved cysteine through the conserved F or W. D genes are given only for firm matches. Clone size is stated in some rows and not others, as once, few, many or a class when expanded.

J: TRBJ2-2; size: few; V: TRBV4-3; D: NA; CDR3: CASSQGHPGTGELFF; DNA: TGCGCCAGCAGCCAAGGACATCCCGGCACCGGGGAGCTGTTTTTT
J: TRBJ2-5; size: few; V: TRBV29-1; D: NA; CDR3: CSLGTGGTETQYF; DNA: TGCAGCCTCGGGACGGGCGGGACAGAGACCCAGTACTTC
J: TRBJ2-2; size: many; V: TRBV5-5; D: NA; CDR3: CASSFGQEGNTGELFF; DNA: TGTGCCAGCAGCTTTGGCCAGGAAGGGAACACCGGGGAGCTGTTTTTT
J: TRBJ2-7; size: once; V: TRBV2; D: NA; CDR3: CASTRDRNYEQYF; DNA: TGTGCCAGCACCCGGGACCGGAACTACGAGCAGTACTTC
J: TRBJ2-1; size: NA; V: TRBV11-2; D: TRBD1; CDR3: CASSPHRGSEQFF; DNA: TGTGCCAGCAGCCCCCACAGGGGGAGTGAGCAGTTCTTC
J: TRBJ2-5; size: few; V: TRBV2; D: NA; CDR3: CASSEAKTAAGTQYF; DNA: TGTGCCAGCAGTGAAGCGAAGACAGCCGCAGGGACCCAGTACTTC
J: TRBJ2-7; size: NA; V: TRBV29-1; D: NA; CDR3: CSVIDLGAYEQYF; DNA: TGCAGCGTAATCGACCTCGGGGCCTACGAGCAGTACTTC
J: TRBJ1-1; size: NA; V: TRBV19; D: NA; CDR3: CASTSLPGYTEAFF; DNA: TGTGCCAGTACCTCCCTGCCAGGGTACACTGAAGCTTTCTTT
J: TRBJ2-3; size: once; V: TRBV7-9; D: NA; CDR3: CASSLVVTDTQYF; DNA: TGTGCCAGCAGCTTAGTAGTCACAGATACGCAGTATTTT
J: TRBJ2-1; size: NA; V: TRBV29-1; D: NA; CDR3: CSVLRRGAGNEQFF; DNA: TGCAGCGTTCTAAGGAGGGGGGCCGGTAATGAGCAGTTCTTC
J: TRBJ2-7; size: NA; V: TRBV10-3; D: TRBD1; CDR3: CAISGDPTGGYHEQYF; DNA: TGTGCCATCAGTGGGGACCCGACAGGGGGTTACCACGAGCAGTACTTC
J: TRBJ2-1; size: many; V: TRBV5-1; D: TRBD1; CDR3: CASSPLGQGPNEQFF; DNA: TGCGCCAGCAGCCCCCTTGGACAGGGGCCCAATGAGCAGTTCTTC
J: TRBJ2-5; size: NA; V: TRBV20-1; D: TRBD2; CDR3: CSAPGAGGQETQYF; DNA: TGCAGTGCTCCTGGAGCGGGGGGGCAAGAGACCCAGTACTTC
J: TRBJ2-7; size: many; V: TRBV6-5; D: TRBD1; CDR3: CASSYAGQVHEQYF; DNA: TGTGCCAGCAGTTACGCCGGACAGGTTCACGAGCAGTACTTC
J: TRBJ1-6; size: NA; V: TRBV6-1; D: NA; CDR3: CASSLTNSPLHF; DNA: TGTGCCAGCAGCCTTACAAACTCACCCCTCCACTTT
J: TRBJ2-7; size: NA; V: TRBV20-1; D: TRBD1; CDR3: CSARPYRGEVYEAEQYF; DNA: TGCAGTGCTAGACCCTACAGGGGGGAAGTGTACGAGGCCGAGCAGTACTTC
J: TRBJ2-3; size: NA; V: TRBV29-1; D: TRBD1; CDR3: CSVVGTGATDTQYF; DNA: TGCAGCGTTGTCGGGACAGGGGCCACAGATACGCAGTATTTT
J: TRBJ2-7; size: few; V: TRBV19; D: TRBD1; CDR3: CASSPLGQGPHEQYF; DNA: TGTGCCAGTAGTCCCCTAGGACAGGGGCCGCACGAGCAGTACTTC
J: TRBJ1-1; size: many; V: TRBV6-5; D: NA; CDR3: CASSYSIGVEAFF; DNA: TGTGCCAGCAGTTACTCGATTGGGGTTGAAGCTTTCTTT
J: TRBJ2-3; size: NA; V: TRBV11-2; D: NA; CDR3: CASSLYPSTDTQYF; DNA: TGTGCCAGCAGCTTGTATCCTAGCACAGATACGCAGTATTTT
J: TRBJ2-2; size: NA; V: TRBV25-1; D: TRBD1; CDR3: CASSPRDRVNTGELFF; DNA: TGTGCCAGCAGTCCCCGGGACAGAGTTAACACCGGGGAGCTGTTTTTT
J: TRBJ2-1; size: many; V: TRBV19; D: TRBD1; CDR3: CASSPFTGGIYNEQFF; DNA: TGTGCCAGTAGTCCATTCACAGGGGGCATCTACAATGAGCAGTTCTTC
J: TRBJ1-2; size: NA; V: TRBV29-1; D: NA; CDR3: CSVEDERNIYGYTF; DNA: TGCAGCGTTGAAGATGAGCGGAACATCTATGGCTACACCTTC
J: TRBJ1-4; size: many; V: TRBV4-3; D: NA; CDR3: CASSQRGGFNEKLFF; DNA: TGCGCCAGCAGCCAACGAGGGGGATTCAATGAAAAACTGTTTTTT
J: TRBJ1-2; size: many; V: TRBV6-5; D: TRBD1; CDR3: CASSSGTGAYGYTF; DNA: TGTGCCAGCAGTTCCGGGACAGGGGCCTATGGCTACACCTTC
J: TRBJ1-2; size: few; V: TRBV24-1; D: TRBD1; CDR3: CATSDPTWTGSNYGYTF; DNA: TGTGCCACCAGTGATCCAACGTGGACAGGGTCTAACTATGGCTACACCTTC
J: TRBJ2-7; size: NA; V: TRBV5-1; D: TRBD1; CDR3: CASSLGRTGNDEQYF; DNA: TGCGCCAGCAGCTTGGGAAGGACAGGGAACGACGAGCAGTACTTC
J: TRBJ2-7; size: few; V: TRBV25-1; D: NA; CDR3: CASSEEWGSYEQYF; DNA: TGTGCCAGCAGTGAAGAATGGGGATCCTACGAGCAGTACTTC
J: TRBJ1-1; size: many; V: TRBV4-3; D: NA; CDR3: CASSHSLSNTEAFF; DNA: TGCGCCAGCAGCCACTCACTCTCGAACACTGAAGCTTTCTTT
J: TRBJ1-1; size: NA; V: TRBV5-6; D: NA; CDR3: CASSLVGGQSTEAFF; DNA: TGTGCCAGCAGCTTGGTGGGGGGACAAAGCACTGAAGCTTTCTTT
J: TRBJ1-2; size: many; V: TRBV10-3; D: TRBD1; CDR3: CAITGTGGYYGYTF; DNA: TGTGCCATCACGGGCACAGGGGGGTACTATGGCTACACCTTC
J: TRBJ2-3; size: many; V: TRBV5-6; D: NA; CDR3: CASSLGSGTTDTQYF; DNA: TGTGCCAGCAGCTTGGGCTCGGGGACCACAGATACGCAGTATTTT
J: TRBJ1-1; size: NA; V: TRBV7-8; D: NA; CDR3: CASSLGVAMNTEAFF; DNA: TGTGCCAGCAGCTTAGGGGTAGCGATGAACACTGAAGCTTTCTTT
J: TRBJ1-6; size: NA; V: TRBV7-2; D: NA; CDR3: CASSPVRLSPLHF; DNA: TGTGCCAGCAGCCCCGTCAGGCTCTCACCCCTCCACTTT
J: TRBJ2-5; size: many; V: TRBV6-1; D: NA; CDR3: CASSTWAGETQYF; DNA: TGTGCCAGCAGTACCTGGGCAGGAGAGACCCAGTACTTC
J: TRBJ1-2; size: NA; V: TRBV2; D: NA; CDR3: CASETNYGYTF; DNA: TGTGCCAGCGAAACTAACTATGGCTACACCTTC
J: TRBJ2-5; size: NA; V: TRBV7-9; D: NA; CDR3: CASSPRTARETQYF; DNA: TGTGCCAGCAGCCCAAGGACAGCACGGGAGACCCAGTACTTC
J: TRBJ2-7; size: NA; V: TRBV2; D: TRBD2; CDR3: CASRGPAGGAF; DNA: TGTGCCAGCAGGGGTCCAGCGGGAGGGGCGTTC
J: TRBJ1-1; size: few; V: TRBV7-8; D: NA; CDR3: CASSLGGTTEAFF; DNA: TGTGCCAGCAGCTTAGGAGGGACCACTGAAGCTTTCTTT
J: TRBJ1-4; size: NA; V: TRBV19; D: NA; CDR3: CASSIDVKRNEKLFF; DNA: TGTGCCAGTAGTATAGATGTCAAACGAAATGAAAAACTGTTTTTT
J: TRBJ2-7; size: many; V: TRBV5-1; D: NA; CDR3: CASSTDTGTYSYEQYF; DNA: TGCGCCAGCAGCACGGACACCGGGACATACTCCTACGAGCAGTACTTC
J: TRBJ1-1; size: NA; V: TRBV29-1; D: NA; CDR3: CSAIVTEAFF; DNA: TGCAGCGCCATAGTAACTGAAGCTTTCTTT
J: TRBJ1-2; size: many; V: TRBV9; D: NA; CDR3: CASSPAQTSGGYTF; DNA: TGTGCCAGCAGCCCCGCACAGACCTCAGGGGGCTACACCTTC
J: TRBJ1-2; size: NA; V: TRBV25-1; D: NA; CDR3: CASSLGLNYGYTF; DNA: TGTGCCAGCAGTTTAGGGCTTAACTATGGCTACACCTTC
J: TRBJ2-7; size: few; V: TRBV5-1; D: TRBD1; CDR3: CASSSVGTGSSYEQYF; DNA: TGCGCCAGCAGCTCCGTGGGGACAGGCAGCTCCTACGAGCAGTACTTC
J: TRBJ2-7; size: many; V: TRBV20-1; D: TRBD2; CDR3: CSARRTSGGAPYEQYF; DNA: TGCAGTGCTCGTAGGACTAGCGGGGGGGCTCCCTACGAGCAGTACTTC
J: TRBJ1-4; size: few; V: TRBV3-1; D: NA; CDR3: CASSQELVPLNEKLFF; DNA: TGTGCCAGCAGCCAAGAACTAGTCCCCCTTAATGAAAAACTGTTTTTT
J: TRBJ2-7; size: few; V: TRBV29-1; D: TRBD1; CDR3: CSSGQAGEQYF; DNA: TGCAGCTCGGGACAGGCTGGAGAGCAGTACTTC
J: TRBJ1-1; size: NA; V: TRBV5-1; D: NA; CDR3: CASSLGGGANTEAFF; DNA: TGCGCCAGCAGCCTCGGGGGGGGAGCAAACACTGAAGCTTTCTTT
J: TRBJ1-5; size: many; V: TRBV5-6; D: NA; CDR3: CASSLAGRGNQPQHF; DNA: TGTGCCAGCAGCTTGGCGGGTAGGGGCAATCAGCCCCAGCATTTT
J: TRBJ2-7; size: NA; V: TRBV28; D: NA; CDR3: CASSSSSGRYEQYF; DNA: TGTGCCAGCAGTTCCTCGAGCGGTCGCTACGAGCAGTACTTC
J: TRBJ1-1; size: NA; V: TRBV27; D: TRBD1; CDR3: CASRQTGASEAFF; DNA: TGTGCCAGCAGACAAACAGGGGCCTCTGAAGCTTTCTTT
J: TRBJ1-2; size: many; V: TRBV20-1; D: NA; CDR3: CSARDQEGSYGYTF; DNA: TGCAGTGCTAGAGATCAAGAGGGGTCCTATGGCTACACCTTC
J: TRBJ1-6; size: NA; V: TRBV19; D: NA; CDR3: CASSEVLSNSPLHF; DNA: TGTGCCAGTAGTGAGGTATTGAGTAATTCACCCCTCCACTTT
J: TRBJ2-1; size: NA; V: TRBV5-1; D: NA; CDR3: CASSLTGFGDEQFF; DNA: TGCGCCAGCAGCTTAACAGGGTTCGGGGATGAGCAGTTCTTC
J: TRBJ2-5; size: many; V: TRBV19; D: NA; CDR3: CASSMGEETQYF; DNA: TGTGCCAGTAGTATGGGCGAAGAGACCCAGTACTTC
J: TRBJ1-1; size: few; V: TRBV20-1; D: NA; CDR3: CSARVVASDTEAFF; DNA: TGCAGTGCTAGAGTTGTGGCGTCGGACACTGAAGCTTTCTTT